These T cell receptor beta chains were read from a single sample in a study of post-analysis software for immune sequencing data. TCRdb ran MiXCR on the PCR reads and lists one entry per CDR3 protein. The table shows roughly 620,000 distinct CDR3 sequences, with roughly 40% occurring only once. Sample: blood. Receptors originate from a girl aged 5-17 years with multiple sclerosis. The CDR3 runs from the conserved cysteine through the conserved F or W. Each record gives: D gene, J gene, V gene, clone size, CDR3 DNA, CDR3 protein. D genes are given only for firm matches. Size tells how often a clone was seen (once, few, many) or the class of an expanded clone, and some rows leave it out.

>.|TRBJ2-5|TRBV5-5|.
TGTGCCAGCAGCTTGGGACTGACTCTGAAAGAGACCCAGTACTTC
CASSLGLTLKETQYF
>.|TRBJ2-1|TRBV20-1|.
TGCAGTGCCAGCTGGGGGGTGACTGGGAATGAGAAGTTCTTC
CSASWGVTGNEKFF
>TRBD1|TRBJ2-5|TRBV13|.
TGTGCCAGCAGCCTGGGGGACAGGGGAGAGACCCAGTACTTC
CASSLGDRGETQYF
>.|TRBJ2-5|TRBV15|few
TGTGCCACCAGCAGAGATAAGGCCAGGGAGACCCAGTACTTC
CATSRDKARETQYF
>TRBD1|TRBJ1-1|TRBV5-1|.
TGCGCCAGCAGCATACAAACAGGGGCTGAAGCTTTCTTT
CASSIQTGAEAFF
>TRBD1|TRBJ2-5|TRBV20-1|.
TGCAGTGCTAGCCTCAGGACAGGGAGGAGAGAGACCCAGTACTTC
CSASLRTGRRETQYF
>.|TRBJ2-4|TRBV6-1|few
TGTGCCACTTTACAGGGTGGGGGCAAAAACATTCAGTACTTC
CATLQGGGKNIQYF
>.|TRBJ1-2|TRBV20-1|.
TGCAGTGCTAGAGGGAGCCGCAACTATGGCTACACCTTC
CSARGSRNYGYTF
>TRBD1|TRBJ1-1|TRBV4-1|.
TGCGCCAGCAGCCATGAAAAGGGACAGCCGAACACTGAAGCTTTCTTT
CASSHEKGQPNTEAFF
>.|TRBJ2-7|TRBV7-2|.
TGTGCCAGCAGCTTAGTAAGCGGGCGCTACGAGCAGTACTTC
CASSLVSGRYEQYF
>TRBD1|TRBJ2-1|TRBV10-3|.
TGTGCCATCAGTGACCCAGGGGGATACAATGAGCAGTTCTTC
CAISDPGGYNEQFF
>.|TRBJ1-1|TRBV12-3/TRBV12-4|few
TGTGCTTGCCTTGGGTGGACGACTGAAGCTTTCTTT
CACLGWTTEAFF
>.|TRBJ2-7|TRBV12-3/TRBV12-4|once
TGTGCCAGCACCGGGACCCCGAGCTCCTACGAGCAGTACTTC
CASTGTPSSYEQYF
>TRBD1|TRBJ2-7|TRBV5-1|.
TGCGCCAGCAGCTTTTCGACAGGGGGCTTACACGAGCAGTACTTC
CASSFSTGGLHEQYF
>.|TRBJ2-6|TRBV29-1|.
TGCAGCGTTGAAGTTCAGGGTGACCCTGGGGCCAACGTCCTGACTTTC
CSVEVQGDPGANVLTF
>.|TRBJ2-5|TRBV29-1|few
TGCAGCGTTGACTCCTCGTACCAAGAGACCCAGTACTTC
CSVDSSYQETQYF
>.|TRBJ1-1|TRBV29-1|few
TGCAGCGCAAGATGGACCACTGAAGCTTTCTTT
CSARWTTEAFF
>TRBD2|TRBJ2-7|TRBV5-1|.
TGCGCCAGCAGCCCGGGAGGCAGCACCTACGAGCAGTACTTC
CASSPGGSTYEQYF
>.|TRBJ2-3|TRBV20-1|.
TGCAGTGCTAGCCACGCAGATACGCAGTATTTT
CSASHADTQYF
>.|TRBJ2-1|TRBV6-6|.
TGTGCCAGCAGTCCCCGGGACCGCCGGCAGTTCTTC
CASSPRDRRQFF
>TRBD2|TRBJ2-1|TRBV5-1|.
TGCGCCAGCAGCTTGGCGACTAGCATCGACAATGAGCAGTTCTTC
CASSLATSIDNEQFF
>.|TRBJ2-5|TRBV12-3/TRBV12-4|few
TGTGCCAGCGGGAGACAAGAGACCCAGTACTTC
CASGRQETQYF
>TRBD1|TRBJ2-7|TRBV29-1|.
TGCAGCGTGACAGGGCCCTCTTACAATGAGCAGTACTTC
CSVTGPSYNEQYF
>.|TRBJ1-2|TRBV20-1|.
TGCAGTGCTAGAGGAGGCGGCAGTCGCTATGGCTACACCTTC
CSARGGGSRYGYTF
>.|TRBJ2-4|TRBV20-1|.
TGCAGTGCTAGAGAGCGGGAAGAGCAGTACTTC
CSAREREEQYF
>TRBD1|TRBJ2-7|TRBV29-1|.
TGCAGCGCCTGGAGACAGGGGATTCTCTACGAGCAGTACTTC
CSAWRQGILYEQYF
>.|TRBJ2-3|TRBV28|.
TGTGCCAGCAGTACACGGACAAACGTAGATACGCAGTATTTT
CASSTRTNVDTQYF
>TRBD2|TRBJ2-1|TRBV12-3/TRBV12-4|.
TGTGCCAGCAGAAAGGGATTACTAGCGGGCCGTTCTTACTACAATGAGCAGTTCTTC
CASRKGLLAGRSYYNEQFF
>.|TRBJ2-3|TRBV29-1|.
TGCAGCGTTGAAGATGGACTCATGGCCGCAGATACGCAGTATTTT
CSVEDGLMAADTQYF
>.|TRBJ2-2|TRBV5-1|once
TGCGCCAGCAGCCCTGGACAATCAGGCACCGGGGAGCGGTTTTTT
CASSPGQSGTGERFF
>TRBD1|TRBJ2-3|TRBV10-3|.
TGTGCCATCAGTGAGCTGGGACAGCGCACAGATACGCAGTATTTT
CAISELGQRTDTQYF
>.|TRBJ2-5|TRBV7-9|.
TGTGCCAGCAGCCCCCCCCGAACAGGGCTGGGAGAGACCCAGTACTTC
CASSPPRTGLGETQYF
>TRBD2|TRBJ2-1|TRBV7-8|.
TGTGCCAGCAGCGGGTCTTGGGGCGGGAGCTCCTACAATGAGCAGTTCTTC
CASSGSWGGSSYNEQFF
>.|TRBJ2-7|TRBV24-1|.
TGTGCCACCAGTGTACAGGGAGGGTACGAGCAGTACTTC
CATSVQGGYEQYF
>.|TRBJ1-2|TRBV12-3/TRBV12-4|.
TGTGCCAGCGGCGGGGGAGTCTATGGCTACACCTTC
CASGGGVYGYTF
>.|TRBJ2-6|TRBV2|.
TGTGCCAGCAGTCCCCAGGACTCTGGGGCCAACGTCCTGACTTTC
CASSPQDSGANVLTF